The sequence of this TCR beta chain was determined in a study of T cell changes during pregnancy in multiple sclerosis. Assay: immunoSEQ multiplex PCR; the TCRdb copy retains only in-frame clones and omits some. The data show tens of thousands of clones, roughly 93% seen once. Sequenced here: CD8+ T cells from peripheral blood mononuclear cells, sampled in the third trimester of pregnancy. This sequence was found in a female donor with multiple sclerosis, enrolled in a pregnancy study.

The CDR3 here is CASSPGRSANEQFF. The DNA of the CDR3 is TGCGCCAGCAGCCCGGGTAGGAGCGCGAATGAGCAGTTCTTC. The chain uses TRBV4-1 and TRBJ2-1; D unresolved. This CDR3 has 14 amino acids. Germline CDR1 reads MGHRA; CDR2 reads YSYEKL. The ends were cut back, 4 bases at V and 7 bases at J, with 14 bases in the middle.